The clone carrying this TCR beta chain was seen at least ten times. As yet, its antigen is unknown. The source of the sample is a study of T cells in Graves' hyperthyroidism and ophthalmopathy. Whole-study results and caveats: Blood also contained most expanded thyroid clonotypes above 0.001.

Newly diagnosed hyperthyroidism, duration under 2 months, in patients aged 18 to 65. Researchers barred patients who had uncontrolled infection, other autoimmune disease, pregnancy or lactation. Template material for amplifying TCR beta CDR3 regions consisted of RNA transcripts. Primed by the HTBI set, a first-round RT-PCR was run on the TCR CDR3. TCRdb reprocessed the multiplex PCR reads via MiXCR and lists one record per CDR3 protein. The table lists approximately 700,000 distinct CDR3 sequences, over 15% of them singletons. The sample was blood. The clonotype comes from a man aged 18 to 35 with Graves' hyperthyroidism.

The CDR3 coding sequence is TGTGCCAGCAGCCTTATTGAACGGGCGGGCACAGATACGCAGTATTTT. Encoded protein: CASSLIERAGTDTQYF. The rearrangement joins TRBV28 to TRBJ2-3; D unresolved. The CDR3 consists of 16 residues. The V end lost 6 bases, the J end lost 1 base, and 17 bases lay between the germline ends. Germline V gives CDR1 MDHEN, CDR2 SYDVKM.